The T cell receptor beta chain under discussion was sequenced for a study of OX40 agonist ivuxolimab in advanced cancers. For the study at large: Of mixed ages from roughly 23 to 80 and averaging about 60 years, the group was approximately 84% male. Overall study results and limits: Blood T cells, both CD4+ and CD8+, expanded clonally by week 6 at 0.1 to 3.0 mg/kg.

The repertoire was sequenced with immunoSEQ multiplex PCR; TCRdb's copy has only in-frame clones and lacks some. Of tens of thousands of clones listed, about 90% were seen once; the top ten hold about 5.6%. On this clone: Antigen unknown.

Germline V lookup: CDR1 MGHRA, CDR2 YSYEKL. The CDR3 is made up of 17 amino acids. V lost 0 bases to trimming and J lost 1 base; unmatched junction nucleotides: 3. The receptor's source is an adult with an advanced solid tumor such as melanoma, head and neck, liver or kidney cancer. The chain combines TRBV4-1 with TRBJ2-1; 10 bases align to TRBD2. The sample was CD4+ or CD8+ T cells sorted from blood, taken in a trial of the OX40 agonist ivuxolimab. CDR3 bases: TGCGCCAGCAGCCAAGACCCTAGCGGGAGTTCCTACAATGAGCAGTTCTTC. It yields the protein CASSQDPSGSSYNEQFF.